These 7 T cell receptor beta chains came from one sample sequenced in a study of blood T cells in healthy people across ages. A second PCR, run for about 7 to 11 cycles, used a sample-barcoded 5' primer plus a J-beta primer mix. Each CDR3 protein gets one entry after TCRdb re-called the 5' RACE reads with MiXCR. The data show about 1.5 million distinct CDR3 sequences, less than 45% seen once. Sequences were obtained from blood. These TCRs come from a woman aged 18-30 years in good health.

This chain joins TRBV5-6 and TRBJ2-1; D is unresolved. The CDR3 extends over 16 amino acids. Per germline, CDR1 SGHDT and CDR2 YYEEEE. V was clipped by 4 bases and J by 6 bases, with 20 bases between them. The CDR3 region has the DNA TGTGCCAGCAGCCCCGCAATAGGGCTGTGGAGCAATGAGCAGTTCTTC. Its translation is CASSPAIGLWSNEQFF. Combining the CDR3 with reference TRBV5-6 and TRBJ2-1 gives the whole variable domain DAGVTQSPTHLIKTRGQQVTLRCSPKSGHDTVSWYQQALGQGPQFIFQYYEEEERQRGNFPDRFSGHQFPNYSSELNVNALLLGDSALYLCASSPAIGLWSNEQFFGPGTRLTVL.

V and J are TRBV29-1 and TRBJ2-4; weak D call: TRBD2 (6 bases). The CDR3 runs 11 residues. V gave up 7 bases and J gave up 13 bases, with 17 bases separating them. Germline-derived CDR1 and CDR2 are SQVTM and ANQGSEA. The CDR3 DNA follows: TGCAGCGCCGGGGACTTATGGCAGCAGTACTTC. Translating gives CSAGDLWQQYF.

The chain joins TRBV7-4 to TRBJ1-4; unclear D gene. The V end lost 1 base, the J end lost 5 bases, and 11 bases lay between the germline ends. Germline V gene sequence: CDR1 SGHVT, CDR2 SQSDAQ. The CDR3 length is 15 residues. Here the CDR3 DNA reads TGTGCCAGCAGCTTAGAGTGCGCCTTGAATGAAAAACTGTTTTTT. This translates into CASSLECALNEKLFF.

The CDR3 bases are TGTGCCAGCAGGACGACAGGGAACACTGAAGCTTTCTTT. Translated, it gives CASRTTGNTEAFF. The V and J genes are TRBV12-3 or TRBV12-4 and TRBJ1-1; D may be TRBD1 (6 bases). The ends were cut back, 6 bases at V and 1 base at J, with 9 bases in the middle. The length of the CDR3 is 13 residues.

This clonotype was found a few times. The chain couples TRBV5-1 to TRBJ2-1; 7 nucleotides agree with TRBD1. The V segment lost 4 bases and the J segment 0 bases; nucleotides outside the gene matches: 7. The germline V gene has CDR1 SGHRS and CDR2 YFSETQ. This CDR3 contains 16 residues. The chain's CDR3 is CASSVPGDSSYNEQFF. In DNA, the CDR3 is TGCGCCAGCAGCGTACCCGGGGACAGCTCCTACAATGAGCAGTTCTTC. Full variable domain (missing parts from reference TRBV5-1 and TRBJ2-1): KAGVTQTPRYLIKTRGQQVTLSCSPISGHRSVSWYQQTPGQGLQFLFEYFSETQRNKGNFPGRFSGRQFSNSRSEMNVSTLELGDSALYLCASSVPGDSSYNEQFFGPGTRLTVL.

The genes are TRBV29-1 and TRBJ1-1; D not resolved. This CDR3 is built from 13 residues. Germline V lookup: CDR1 SQVTM, CDR2 ANQGSEA. V was cut by 6 bases and J by 0 bases, with 11 bases left in between. CDR3 in DNA: TGCAGCGTCTTAAGACTCATGAACACTGAAGCTTTCTTT. It translates to CSVLRLMNTEAFF. Variable domain in full (rest from reference TRBV29-1 and TRBJ1-1): SAVISQKPSRDICQRGTSLTIQCQVDSQVTMMFWYRQQPGQSLTLIATANQGSEATYESGFVIDKFPISRPNLTFSTLTVSNMSPEDSSIYLCSVLRLMNTEAFFGQGTRLTVV.

J is TRBJ2-3 and V is TRBV6-2 or TRBV6-3; D not certain. Trimming shortened V by 6 bases and J by 6 bases, and 10 bases separated the two germline ends. This CDR3 is built from 12 residues. Germline-derived CDR1 and CDR2 are MNHEY and SVGEGT. The CDR3 sequence: CASRTNGDTQYF. As DNA, the CDR3 is TGTGCCAGCAGGACGAACGGGGATACGCAGTATTTT.